The sequence of this TCR beta chain was determined in a study of graft-versus-host responses after intestinal transplantation. On the study more broadly: Transplants were multivisceral, liver-intestinal, or isolated intestinal. For approximately three years after anti-thymocyte globulin induction, all recipients took tacrolimus and steroids. The study's findings and limits: Among recipient marrow samples, GvH clones were found; some appeared first in ileum or blood. Early post-transplant declines in HvG were associated with peak levels of circulating GvH clones.

V was shortened by 1 base and J by 0 bases, with 10 bases between the two germline ends. This CDR3 spans 15 amino acids. Germline loops: CDR1 SGHVS, CDR2 FNYEAQ. Note on this clone: The antigen remains undetermined.

Only in-frame clones appear in the TCRdb table, and some are missing; sequencing was by immunoSEQ multiplex PCR. The data hold about 89,000 clones, with over 90% observed a single time. The receptor comes from a human donor who was the organ donor for an intestinal transplant. Specimen: unstimulated CD4+ T cells sorted from spleen or lymph node cells, collected before transplant. The chain joins TRBV7-6 to TRBJ2-7, with TRBD2 as a possible D gene (7 bases). CDR3 residues: CASSLVRGPSYEQYF. The CDR3, as DNA: TGTGCCAGCAGCTTAGTGCGGGGGCCCTCCTACGAGCAGTACTTC. The full variable domain, its missing parts supplied by reference TRBV7-6 and TRBJ2-7, is GAGVSQSPRYKVTKRGQDVALRCDPISGHVSLYWYRQALGQGPEFLTYFNYEAQQDKSGLPNDRFSAERPEGSISTLTIQRTEQRDSAMYRCASSLVRGPSYEQYFGPGTRLTVT.